This TCR beta chain was identified during a study of T cell responses to AZD1222 COVID-19 vaccine. Study results and caveats: Repertoire collection took place solely once the T cell response had peaked.

Germline values: CDR1 MRHNA, CDR2 SNTAGT. The ends lost 6 bases at V and 7 bases at J; junction bases unmatched: 15. This CDR3 has 16 amino acids. Libraries were prepared by immunoSEQ multiplex PCR; TCRdb keeps only in-frame clonotypes and omits some of them. The table includes about 35,000 clones, 85% to 90% detected once. Notes on this clone: Antigen specificity is unknown.

Sequenced here: peripheral blood, sampled 28 days after the second AZD1222 dose. The receptor was derived from an adult who received the AZD1222 COVID-19 vaccine. V and J are TRBV6-4 and TRBJ1-5; 7 positions agree with TRBD1. The CDR3 reads CASRGGGGQISQPQHF. DNA of the CDR3: TGTGCCAGCAGGGGAGGCGGGGGACAGATCTCCCAGCCCCAGCATTTT.